This T cell receptor beta chain was captured by sequencing in a study of long-term antiretroviral therapy in people with HIV. The CDR3 extends over 15 amino acids. V shed 4 bases and J 6 bases; nucleotides not matched to a gene: 6. The germline gives CDR1 SGHRS, CDR2 YFSETQ. The assay, immunoSEQ v3.0, was run at survey level. Measured with immunoSEQ multiplex PCR; TCRdb has only the in-frame clones, and not every one. Among over 30,000 clones listed, around 80% were seen once. The sequence was collected from a woman aged 50 to 60 with HIV. The chain carries TRBV5-1 and TRBJ2-2; 10 bases are a match to TRBD1. Sequenced here: unsorted PBMCs, sampled 3.1 years after starting antiretroviral therapy. Written as DNA, the CDR3 is TGCGCCAGCAGCACGGACAGGGGGTACTCCGGGGAGCTGTTTTTT. Translating it yields CASSTDRGYSGELFF.